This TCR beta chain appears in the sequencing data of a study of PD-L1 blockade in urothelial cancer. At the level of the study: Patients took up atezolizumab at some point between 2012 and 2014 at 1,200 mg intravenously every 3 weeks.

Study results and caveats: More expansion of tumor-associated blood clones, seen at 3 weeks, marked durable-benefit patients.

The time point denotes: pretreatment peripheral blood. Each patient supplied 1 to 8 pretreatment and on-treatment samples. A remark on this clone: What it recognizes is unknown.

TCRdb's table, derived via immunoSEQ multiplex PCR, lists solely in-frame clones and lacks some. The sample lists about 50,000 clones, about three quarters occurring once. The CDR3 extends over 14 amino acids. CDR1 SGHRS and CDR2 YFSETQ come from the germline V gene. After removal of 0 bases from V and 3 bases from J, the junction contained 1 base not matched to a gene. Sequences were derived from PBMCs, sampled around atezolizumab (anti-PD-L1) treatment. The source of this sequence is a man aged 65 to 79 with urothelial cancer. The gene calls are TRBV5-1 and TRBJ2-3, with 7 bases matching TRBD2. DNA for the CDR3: TGCGCCAGCAGCTTGGAGCGGGGTACAGATACGCAGTATTTT. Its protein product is CASSLERGTDTQYF.